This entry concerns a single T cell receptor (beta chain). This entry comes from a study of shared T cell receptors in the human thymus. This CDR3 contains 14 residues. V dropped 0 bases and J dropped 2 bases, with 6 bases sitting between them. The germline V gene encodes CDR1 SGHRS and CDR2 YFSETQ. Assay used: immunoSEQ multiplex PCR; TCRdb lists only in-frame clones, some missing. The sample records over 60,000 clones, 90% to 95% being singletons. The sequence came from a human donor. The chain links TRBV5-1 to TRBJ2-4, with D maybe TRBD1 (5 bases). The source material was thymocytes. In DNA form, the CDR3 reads TGCGCCAGCAGCTTGGAGGGGTCCAAAAACATTCAGTACTTC. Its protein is CASSLEGSKNIQYF.